One TCR beta chain is described in this entry. This clone was detected a few times. This receptor's antigen is unknown. No much larger clonotype is one base removed from it; base qualities were not supplied. The sample contains more than one DNA sequence encoding this CDR3. The CDR3 regions of human TCRbeta chains were subjected to immunosequencing. As for the authors' bioinformatics: Repertoire TCRs were matched against a reference library of SARS-CoV-2-specific TCRs generated with the MIRA antigen-specificity platform. Breadth was defined as the fraction of unique TCRs that were SARS-CoV-2-associated. Depth was defined as the fraction of total T cells that were SARS-CoV-2-associated. Using the MIRA data, each spike-specific TCR was assigned both to the spike region to which the TCR was reactive and to a CD4 or CD8 class. Log10-transformed breadth and depth values were compared by one-way ANOVA with Sidak's multiple comparisons tests. Imported from immuneACCESS, the table was reduced by TCRdb to in-frame sequences with V and J called. These copies leave out some clones; in studies compared against another copy, an unresolved V gene accounts for under half, and the cause of the remainder is not known. Clonal size and the V and J genes are those of that table, whereas D and trimming came from the DNA. For this sample there are about 55,000 clones; 70% to 90% appear just once. The ten biggest clones cover just under 4% of the sample.

This sample is drawn from a study of T cell responses to AZD1222 COVID-19 vaccine (dated by TCRdb to 2020 to 2023). Study-level background: AZD1222 recipients whose second dose came at about 4 weeks and those whose second dose came at about 12 weeks were combined into one group, since spike-specific TCR depth and breadth did not differ between the two schedules. A total of approximately 250 trial participants underwent TCR sequencing, of whom roughly 210 had received two doses of AZD1222 and 26 had received two doses of the MenACWY control vaccine. Trial participants were enrolled by age into 18-55, 56-69 and 70-plus year subgroups, with around 150, 28 and 57 TCR-sequenced participants respectively.

V has 3 bases trimmed and J has 7 bases trimmed; junction bases matching no gene number 4. The CDR3 goes from the cysteine to the phenylalanine over 14 residues. Here the CDR3 DNA is all that survives: 42 bases in frame from base 1. In the germline V gene (reference sequence), CDR1 corresponds to LNHDA and CDR2 to SQIVND. Reading the label with the study, this specimen's time point is: baseline before first vaccination. Vaccinee samples came from UK trials COV001 and COV002, including a single-blind randomized controlled phase 2/3 trial of AZD1222 (ChAdOx1 nCoV-19) in healthy adults. For TCRbeta chain sequencing, PBMC samples from trial participants were taken at day 0 and at day 28 after the second dose. Broad study findings and their caveats: Conclusions about previously exposed vaccinees are limited, since just five to seven AZD1222 recipients were seropositive for SARS-CoV-2 at baseline. Spike-specific TCR breadth and depth rose significantly after two AZD1222 doses compared with day 0 and with MenACWY recipients. Epitopes outside the regions mutated in the B.1.351 and B.1.1.7 variants were reportedly recognized by nearly half of the unique spike-specific TCRs. Most participants were white British and females outnumbered males, and the authors suggested that clonal diversity may have been underestimated. CD4 TCRs associated with the vaccine covered the entire spike protein, and the dominant responses were in regions 160-218 and 743-854. In the small 56-69-year group, the increase in depth fell short of significance, most likely because of low power. Because no samples from the day 14 peak response were available, repertoires could be characterized only after the peak T cell response.

The specimen was peripheral blood, collected on day 0 of AZD1222 vaccination. The V and J genes are TRBV19 and TRBJ1-4, and 8 junctional nucleotides match TRBD1. This receptor was obtained from an adult in good health. The CDR3: CASSIGQGGEKLFF. The nucleotide sequence reads as follows: TGTGCCAGTAGTATTGGACAGGGAGGTGAAAAACTGTTTTTT.